The 32 T cell receptor beta chains reported below all come from one sample, sequenced in a study of tumor-infiltrating lymphocytes in primary liver carcinoma. Blood RNA originated from unsorted whole blood, with germline DNA additionally extracted. Total RNA (roughly 0.45 ug) served as template for TCR beta cDNA synthesis primed by a constant-region primer. Slightly modified ARM-PCR with three nested multiplex PCR rounds yielded TCR beta libraries. The first two PCR rounds used TRBV1-TRBV30 primers with a Cbeta primer, roughly 10 cycles each. TCRdb used MiXCR to reprocess the multiplex PCR reads, holding one entry per CDR3 protein. Here the sample spans about 200,000 distinct CDR3 sequences, around three fifths being singletons. Sequences were obtained from peripheral blood. These receptors originate from a woman aged 55-70 years with primary liver carcinoma and hepatitis B virus infection.

Concerning this clonotype: One end of the junction does not line up with germline, which may come from a read error. The J gene is TRBJ2-5, the V gene TRBV29-1; TRBD1 aligns across 7 bases. The CDR3 length is 15 residues. In germline, CDR1 is SQVTM, CDR2 ANQGSEA. CDR3 sequence: CSVPPDREGQETQYF. For the CDR3, the DNA is TGTAGCGTTCCCCCTGACAGGGAAGGGCAAGAGACCCAGTACTTC. Full variable domain (outside the CDR3, taken from reference TRBV29-1 and TRBJ2-5): SAVISQKPSRDICQRGTSLTIQCQVDSQVTMMFWYRQQPGQSLTLIATANQGSEATYESGFVIDKFPISRPNLTFSTLTVSNMSPEDSSIYLCSVPPDREGQETQYFGPGTRLLVL.

This clonotype occurred a few times. This rearrangement joins TRBV14 to TRBJ2-1; 12 nucleotides agree with TRBD2. Germline values: CDR1 SGHDN, CDR2 FVKESK. The CDR3 covers 14 residues. The J segment lost 12 bases and the V segment lost 6 bases, leaving 9 bases of the junction unmatched. In DNA, the CDR3 is TGTGCCAGCAGGGAGACTAGCGGGGGTCGACTGCAGTTCTTC. Protein sequence: CASRETSGGRLQFF. Full variable domain (remainder filled in from reference TRBV14 and TRBJ2-1): EAGVTQFPSHSVIEKGQTVTLRCDPISGHDNLYWYRRVMGKEIKFLLHFVKESKQDESGMPNNRFLAERTGGTYSTLKVQPAELEDSGVYFCASRETSGGRLQFFGPGTRLTVL.

A remark on this clonotype: The conserved final phenylalanine or tryptophan is absent from the CDR3, which likely points to a read error. The rearrangement joins TRBV29-1 to TRBJ1-1, with D tentatively TRBD1 (6 bases). Germline values: CDR1 SQVTM, CDR2 ANQGSEA. CDR3 length: 15 amino acids. Deletions cut 5 bases from V and 0 bases from J, with 16 bases between. For the CDR3, the DNA is TGCAGCGTTAAGGGGGTACAGGGATTGAACACTGAAGCTTTCTCT. Protein sequence: CSVKGVQGLNTEAFS.

The CDR3 protein is CASSSGRGNFQETQYF. As DNA, the CDR3 is TGTGCCAGCAGCTCCGGACGGGGCAACTTTCAAGAGACCCAGTACTTC. The chain joins TRBV7-9 to TRBJ2-5; the D gene could be TRBD1 or TRBD2 (5 bases each). The CDR3 covers 16 residues. CDR1 is SEHNR and CDR2 is FQNEAQ in the germline V gene (reference sequence). Between the trimmed V and J ends, which lost 4 bases and 2 bases, there was a span of 17 bases.

For this clonotype: One end of the junction varies from germline; a read error may be responsible. The chain carries TRBV10-2 and TRBJ2-3, with D possibly being TRBD1 or TRBD2 (6 bases each). This CDR3 region has 15 residues. Germline-derived CDR1 and CDR2 are WSHSY and SAAADI. CDR3 sequence: CACSVGAGSTDTQYF. For the CDR3, the DNA is TGCGCCTGCAGTGTGGGGGCGGGGTCCACAGATACGCAGTATTTT.

V usage is TRBV7-9 and J usage is TRBJ2-1; D perhaps matches TRBD2 (5 bases). The germline V and J ends were trimmed by 10 bases and 0 bases, with 10 bases remaining between them. The CDR3 is 13 amino acids. In germline, CDR1 is SEHNR, CDR2 FQNEAQ (reference sequence). The CDR3 region has the DNA TGTGCCATTGGGAGCAGCTCCTACAATGAGCAGTTCTTC. Amino acids: CAIGSSSYNEQFF. Combining the CDR3 with reference TRBV7-9 and TRBJ2-1 gives the whole variable domain DTGVSQNPRHKITKRGQNVTFRCDPISEHNRLYWYRQTLGQGPEFLTYFQNEAQLEKSRLLSDRFSAERPKGSFSTLEIQRTEQGDSAMYLCAIGSSSYNEQFFGPGTRLTVL.

This clonotype was found once. V gene TRBV4-1 combines with J gene TRBJ2-3; 8 bases are shared with TRBD2. The CDR3 consists of 17 residues. Germline V gene data show CDR1 as MGHRA and CDR2 as YSYEKL. The trim removed 7 bases at V and 3 bases at J, leaving 15 bases unmatched. The CDR3 DNA sequence: TGCGCCAGCAACCAGAACGTGGGAGCGGGAGTGACAGATACGCAGTATTTT. Protein product: CASNQNVGAGVTDTQYF.

This clonotype was observed once. At one boundary the junction diverges from the germline segment, which might be a read error. This sequence joins TRBV11-2 and TRBJ2-5; 8 bases align to TRBD2. The CDR3 covers 13 residues. The germline CDR1 and CDR2 sequences are SGHAT and FQNNGV. The CDR3 here is CTSGLNREGTQYF. For the CDR3, the DNA is TGTACCAGCGGCTTAAACCGGGAGGGGACCCAGTACTTC.

Concerning this clonotype: A read error is possible here, since a much larger clone lies one base away. The rearrangement uses TRBV4-1 and TRBJ2-4; 10 nucleotides agree with TRBD2. The germline V gene encodes CDR1 MGHRA and CDR2 YSYEKL. This CDR3 is built from 17 residues. The DNA for the CDR3 is TGCGCCAGAAGCCAAGGAGCGGGAGGGGTAGCCAAAAACATTCAGTACTTC. Translating it yields CARSQGAGGVAKNIQYF.

Remarks on this clonotype: A junction end diverges from the germline sequence, so it may reflect a read error. The rearrangement joins TRBV11-2 to TRBJ1-1; tentative D call: TRBD1 (5 bases). The CDR3 is made up of 15 amino acids. Germline V gene sequence: CDR1 SGHAT, CDR2 FQNNGV. The DNA for the CDR3 is TGTGCCAGTAGCTTAGTTTTAGGGGCGGCCACTGAAGCTTTCTTT. It specifies CASSLVLGAATEAFF. The complete variable domain, with remaining parts taken from reference TRBV11-2 and TRBJ1-1, reads EAGVAQSPRYKIIEKRQSVAFWCNPISGHATLYWYQQILGQGPKLLIQFQNNGVVDDSQLPKDRFSAERLKGVDSTLKIQPAKLEDSAVYLCASSLVLGAATEAFFGQGTRLTVV.

The genes are TRBV11-2 and TRBJ2-3; D gene unclear. The J call may be incorrect, as the DNA end agrees better with TRBJ1-5. Germline V gene data show CDR1 as SGHAT and CDR2 as FQNNGV. This CDR3 has 14 amino acids. CDR3 in amino acids: CASSLEGSTDTQHF. Here the CDR3 DNA reads TGTGCCAGCAGCTTGGAGGGCAGCACAGATACGCAGCATTTT.

This clonotype was observed a few times. Relative to the germline gene, one junction end is altered; a read error may explain this. J is TRBJ2-2 and V is TRBV12-5; D not resolved. The CDR3 is 15 amino acids. CDR1 and CDR2 from the germline V gene are LGHNT and FRNRAP. DNA for the CDR3: TGTGCTAGTAGTTTGGTACAGCTTTACATCGGGGAGCTGTTTTTT. Protein: CASSLVQLYIGELFF.

This clonotype was counted at least ten times. This chain's CDR3 is CASSLVVGYEQYF. In DNA form, the CDR3 reads TGTGCCAGCAGTTTAGTTGTAGGGTACGAGCAGTACTTC. The rearrangement joins TRBV12-3 or TRBV12-4 to TRBJ2-7; no clear D. Trimming pared 1 base from V and 4 bases from J, leaving 8 bases between. The length of the CDR3 is 13 residues.

On this clonotype: This CDR3 is missing its conserved last phenylalanine or tryptophan, likely due to a read error. The chain uses TRBV29-1 and TRBJ1-2; D remains ambiguous. Germline V gene sequence: CDR1 SQVTM, CDR2 ANQGSEA. The CDR3 covers 14 residues. The CDR3 spells CSVAARAGFYGYTL. The DNA of the CDR3 is TGTAGCGTTGCCGCTAGGGCGGGATTCTATGGCTACACCTTA.

In the case of this clonotype: Given a much more abundant clone one base away, this may be a read error. For the CDR3, the DNA is TGTGCCAGCAGCCAAGTGGACTCCCCAGGCCCCTACGAGCAGCACTTC. Residues: CASSQVDSPGPYEQHF. The chain links TRBV4-2 to TRBJ2-7, with D tentatively TRBD2 (5 bases). The V gene's germline CDR1 is LGHNA and CDR2 YNFKEQ. The length of the CDR3 is 16 residues.

A word on this clonotype: As the CDR3 is not closed by the conserved phenylalanine or tryptophan, this likely results from a read error. The chain combines TRBV11-2 with TRBJ2-7; the D gene is possibly TRBD2 (5 bases). The CDR3 is 15 residues long. V was cut by 5 bases and J by 0 bases, with 14 bases left in between. The germline V gene has CDR1 SGHAT and CDR2 FQNNGV. This chain's CDR3 is CASSDWRAASYEQYH. The CDR3 DNA reads TGTGCCAGCAGCGACTGGCGGGCGGCCTCCTACGAGCAGTACCAT.

V usage is TRBV10-3 and J usage is TRBJ2-5, with D possibly matching TRBD2 (5 bases). Trimming left V 6 bases short and J 1 base short, with 9 bases between. Germline CDR1 reads ENHRY; CDR2 reads SYGVKD. This CDR3 has 13 amino acids. The CDR3 sequence is CAISPGSQETQYF. The CDR3 coding sequence is TGTGCCATCAGCCCGGGATCCCAAGAGACCCAGTACTTC.

Worth noting for this clonotype: A junction end diverges from the germline sequence, so it may reflect a read error. This rearrangement joins TRBV11-2 to TRBJ2-5, with a tentative D call TRBD2 (6 bases). CDR3 length: 15 residues. Looked up from germline, CDR1 is SGHAT and CDR2 is FQNNGV. The CDR3, as DNA: TGTGTCAGCAGCCCAGGAGGGAGTAGAGGTGAGACCCAGTACTTC. This gives the protein CVSSPGGSRGETQYF.

This sequence joins TRBV6-6 and TRBJ2-1, with 8 nucleotides matching TRBD2. The end of the DNA is better explained by TRBJ2-7, so the J call may be wrong. This CDR3 spans 17 amino acids. CDR1 and CDR2 from the germline V gene are MNHNY and SVGAGI (reference sequence). The CDR3 loop reads CASSKRTSRKEKDEQYF. The DNA for the CDR3 is TGTGCCAGCAGCAAACGGACTAGCAGAAAAGAAAAGGATGAGCAGTACTTC.

With regard to this clonotype: A much more abundant neighbour one base away suggests this may be a read error. The chain uses TRBV5-4 and TRBJ2-7, with 9 nucleotides matching TRBD1. This CDR3 is built from 15 residues. Germline loops: CDR1 SGHNT, CDR2 YYREEE (reference sequence). With 5 bases clipped from V and 2 bases from J, the junction kept 8 bases outside the gene matches. The DNA of the CDR3 is TGTGCCAGCAGGTCCGGGACAGGGACGGCCTACGAGCAGTACTTC. Its protein product is CASRSGTGTAYEQYF. The variable domain in full, completed from reference TRBV5-4 and TRBJ2-7, reads ETGVTQSPTHLIKTRGQQVTLRCSSQSGHNTVSWYQQALGQGPQFIFQYYREEENGRGNFPPRFSGLQFPNYSSELNVNALELDDSALYLCASRSGTGTAYEQYFGPGTRLTVT.

Points on this clonotype: A read error may produce the germline difference seen at one junction end. The genes are TRBV6-5 and TRBJ1-2; 9 positions agree with TRBD1. Germline V gene sequence: CDR1 MNHEY, CDR2 SVGAGI. This CDR3 is 15 amino acids long. CDR3 region: CASSGPGQGLSGCTF. The DNA for the CDR3 is TGTGCCAGCAGTGGGCCGGGACAGGGTCTCAGTGGCTGCACCTTC.

This clonotype has a handful of counts. V and J are TRBV6-6 and TRBJ1-1; no clear D. Germline assignment: CDR1 MNHNY and CDR2 SVGAGI (reference sequence). Trimming removed 6 bases at V and 1 base at J, with 12 bases between. The CDR3 loop spans 14 amino acids. The DNA for the CDR3 is TGTGCCAGCAGAACCTTCCAGGAGAACACTGAAGCTTTCTTT. It is translated as CASRTFQENTEAFF.

This clonotype appeared a few times. It may be a read error: a sequence one base away is much more abundant. The chain joins TRBV14 to TRBJ2-5; D call uncertain. The V and J ends lost 4 bases and 7 bases respectively, with 10 bases between them. The germline gives CDR1 SGHDN, CDR2 FVKESK. There are 12 residues in the CDR3. CDR3 loop: CASSPDLWTQYF. CDR3 coding DNA: TGTGCCAGCAGCCCAGACTTGTGGACCCAGTACTTC.

Points on this clonotype: This may come from a read error, since a much larger clone is one base off. The chain employs TRBV6-1 and TRBJ2-6; possible D gene TRBD1, 5 bases. The CDR3 has 14 amino acids. The germline V gene has CDR1 MNHNS and CDR2 SASEGT. The CDR3: CATAFYSGASVLTF. The DNA for the CDR3 is TGTGCGACAGCCTTTTACTCTGGGGCCAGCGTCCTGACTTTC.

This clonotype was counted only a few times. V usage is TRBV28 and J usage is TRBJ1-2; 9 positions agree with TRBD1. The CDR3 is 14 residues long. The ends lost 6 bases at V and 4 bases at J; junction bases unmatched: 6. Germline V gene sequence: CDR1 MDHEN, CDR2 SYDVKM. CDR3: CASSPGDRAYGYTF. CDR3 sequence (DNA): TGTGCCAGCAGCCCCGGGGACAGGGCCTATGGCTACACCTTC.

The V gene is TRBV2, the J gene TRBJ2-1; a possible D gene is TRBD1 (6 bases). This CDR3 is 13 amino acids long. The germline V gene has CDR1 SNHLY and CDR2 FYNNEI. The V and J ends lost 5 bases and 7 bases respectively, with 12 bases between them. This chain's CDR3 is CASSTGPFNEQFF. The CDR3 DNA sequence: TGTGCCAGCAGTACAGGGCCCTTTAATGAGCAGTTCTTC.

Of note for this clonotype: Compared with germline, one end of the junction differs, possibly owing to a read error. V gene TRBV11-2 combines with J gene TRBJ1-5, with D perhaps matching TRBD1 (6 bases). Germline V gene sequence: CDR1 SGHAT, CDR2 FQNNGV. The CDR3 runs 14 residues. The CDR3 bases are TGTGCCAGCAGTCCGACGGGGGGCTATCAACCCCAGCATTTT. It encodes CASSPTGGYQPQHF.

A remark on this clonotype: At one of its ends the junction is not consistent with the germline gene, which may arise from a read error. V is TRBV11-2 and J is TRBJ2-1; 7 bases are shared with TRBD1. In germline, CDR1 is SGHAT, CDR2 FQNNGV. The CDR3 spans 16 residues. CDR3: CASSTARGGGYNEHFF. CDR3 nucleotide sequence: TGTGCCAGCAGCACCGCGCGAGGGGGCGGTTACAATGAGCATTTCTTC.

This clonotype was observed a handful of times. This may arise from a read error, as a much more abundant clone is one base away. The chain combines TRBV4-1 with TRBJ2-1, with D maybe TRBD2 (6 bases). The CDR3 covers 15 residues. Germline CDR1 and CDR2: MGHRA and YSYEKL. The chain's CDR3 is CASSPDGSSYNELFF. The CDR3 DNA is TGCGCCAGCAGCCCGGACGGGAGCTCCTACAATGAGCTGTTCTTC.

With respect to this clonotype: A junction boundary mismatches the germline segment, possibly from a read error. The CDR3 loop is CAIRDRGDTGKLFF. In nucleotides, the CDR3 is TGTGCCATCAGGGACAGGGGCGACACCGGGAAGCTGTTTTTT. V is TRBV10-3 and J is TRBJ2-2, with TRBD1 matching 9 bases. CDR3 length: 14 amino acids. The germline V gene encodes CDR1 ENHRY and CDR2 SYGVKD.

The CDR3, as DNA: TGTGCCAGCAGCTTAGATTGGGTGACAGGGGTCGATACGCAGTATTTT. It codes for CASSLDWVTGVDTQYF. V and J are TRBV11-3 and TRBJ2-3, with 8 bases matching TRBD1. Germline CDR1 reads SGHNT; CDR2 reads YENEEA. The CDR3 has 16 amino acids. The J segment lost 6 bases and the V segment lost 0 bases, leaving 8 bases of the junction unmatched.

Only a few counts were recorded for this clonotype. The CDR3 is CASSYTGEGEQYF. In DNA, the CDR3 is TGTGCCAGCAGTTACACAGGGGAGGGGGAGCAGTACTTC. The chain uses TRBV6-6 and TRBJ2-7, with D perhaps TRBD1 or TRBD2 (7 bases each). Germline V gene lookup returns CDR1 MNHNY and CDR2 SVGAGI (reference sequence). CDR3 length: 13 amino acids. V gave up 2 bases and J gave up 7 bases, with 12 bases separating them.